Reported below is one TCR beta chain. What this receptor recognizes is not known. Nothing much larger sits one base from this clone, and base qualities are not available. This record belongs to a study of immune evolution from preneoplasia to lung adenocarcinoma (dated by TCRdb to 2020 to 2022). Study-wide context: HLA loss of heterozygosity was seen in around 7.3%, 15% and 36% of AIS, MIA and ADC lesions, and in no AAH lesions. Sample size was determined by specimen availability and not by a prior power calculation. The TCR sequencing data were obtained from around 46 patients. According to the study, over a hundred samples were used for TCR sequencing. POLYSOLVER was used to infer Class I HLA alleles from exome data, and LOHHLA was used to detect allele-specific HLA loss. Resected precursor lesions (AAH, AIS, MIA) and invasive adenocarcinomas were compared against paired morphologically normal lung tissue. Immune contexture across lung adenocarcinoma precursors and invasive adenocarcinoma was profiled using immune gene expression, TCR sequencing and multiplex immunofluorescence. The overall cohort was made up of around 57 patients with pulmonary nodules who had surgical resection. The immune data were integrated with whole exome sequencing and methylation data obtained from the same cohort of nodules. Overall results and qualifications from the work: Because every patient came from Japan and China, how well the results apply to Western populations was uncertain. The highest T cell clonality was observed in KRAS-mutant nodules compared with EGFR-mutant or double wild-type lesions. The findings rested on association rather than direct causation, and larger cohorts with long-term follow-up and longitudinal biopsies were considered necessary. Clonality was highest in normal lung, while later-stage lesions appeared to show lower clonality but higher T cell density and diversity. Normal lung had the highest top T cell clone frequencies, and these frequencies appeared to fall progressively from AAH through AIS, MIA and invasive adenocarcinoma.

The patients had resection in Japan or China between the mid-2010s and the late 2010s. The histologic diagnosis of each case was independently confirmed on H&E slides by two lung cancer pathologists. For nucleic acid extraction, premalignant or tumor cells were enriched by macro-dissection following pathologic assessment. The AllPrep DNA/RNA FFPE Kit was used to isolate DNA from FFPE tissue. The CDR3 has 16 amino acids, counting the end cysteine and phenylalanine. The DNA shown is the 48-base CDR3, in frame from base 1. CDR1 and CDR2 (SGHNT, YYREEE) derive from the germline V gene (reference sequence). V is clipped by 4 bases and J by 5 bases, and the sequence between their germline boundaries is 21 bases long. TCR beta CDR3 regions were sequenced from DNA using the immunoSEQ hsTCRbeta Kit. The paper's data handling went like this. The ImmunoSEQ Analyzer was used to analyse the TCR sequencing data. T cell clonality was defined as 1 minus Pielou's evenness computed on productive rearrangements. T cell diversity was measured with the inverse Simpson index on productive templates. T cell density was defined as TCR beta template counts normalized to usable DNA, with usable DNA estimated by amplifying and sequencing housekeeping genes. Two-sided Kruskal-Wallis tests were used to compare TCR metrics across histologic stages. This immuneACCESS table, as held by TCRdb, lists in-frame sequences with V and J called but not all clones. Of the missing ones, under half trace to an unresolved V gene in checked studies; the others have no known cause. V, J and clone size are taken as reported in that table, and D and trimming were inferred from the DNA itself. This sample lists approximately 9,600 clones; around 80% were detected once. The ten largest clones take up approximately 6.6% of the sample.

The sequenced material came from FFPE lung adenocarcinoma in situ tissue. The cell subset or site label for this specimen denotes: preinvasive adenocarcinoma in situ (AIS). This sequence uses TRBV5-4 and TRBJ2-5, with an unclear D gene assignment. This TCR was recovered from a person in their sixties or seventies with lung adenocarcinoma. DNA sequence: TGTGCCAGCAGCAATGCCCGGTCCGGGCGACGGGAGACCCAGTACTTC. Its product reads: CASSNARSGRRETQYF.